One sample yielded the 13 T cell receptor beta chains listed below, sequenced in a study of cytotoxic CD8 clonotypes in ibrutinib-treated CLL. Repertoires were generated with immunoSEQ multiplex PCR, while TCRdb's copy carries only in-frame clones and drops some. The sample consists of 65,000 to 95,000 clones, about 86% of them appearing once. Sequencing used PBMCs, obtained before ibrutinib treatment. The receptors were sampled from a human donor with chronic lymphocytic leukemia.

The chain combines TRBV6-6 with TRBJ1-4; the D gene is possibly TRBD1 (5 bases). Germline CDR1 and CDR2: MNHNY and SVGAGI (reference sequence). CDR3 length: 14 residues. The germline V and J ends were trimmed by 7 bases and 4 bases, with 13 bases remaining between them. CDR3 DNA sequence: TGTGCCAGCATGAGGGGCGAAAATAATGAAAAACTGTTTTTT. Amino acids: CASMRGENNEKLFF.

The CDR3 is CASSLYSTDTQYF. DNA of the CDR3: TGTGCCAGCAGCTTATATTCTACAGATACGCAGTATTTT. V and J are TRBV7-9 and TRBJ2-3; D gene unclear. The germline V gene encodes CDR1 SEHNR and CDR2 FQNEAQ (reference sequence). The V end was cut by 2 bases, the J end by 3 bases, with 6 bases between. There are 13 residues in the CDR3.

This chain joins TRBV7-2 and TRBJ2-1, with unresolved D. Germline CDR1 reads SGHTA; CDR2 reads FQGNSA. The CDR3 totals 13 residues. V was shortened by 4 bases and J by 9 bases, with 13 bases between the two germline ends. CDR3 in amino acids: CASSSPLSGEQFF. The CDR3, as DNA: TGTGCCAGCAGCTCCCCCCTGTCGGGTGAGCAGTTCTTC.

This clone appeared once. The chain recombines TRBV6-1 with TRBJ2-7, with TRBD2 as a possible D gene (6 bases). From germline, CDR1 is MNHNS and CDR2 SASEGT. There are 15 residues in the CDR3. Trimming left V 7 bases short and J 5 bases short, with 21 bases between. As DNA, the CDR3 is TGTGCCAGCACACGAGCGCACCGGGAGACTCACGAGCAGTACTTC. This sequence encodes CASTRAHRETHEQYF.

This chain's CDR3 is CASSLEGYEQYF. In DNA, the CDR3 is TGTGCCAGTAGTCTTGAGGGATACGAGCAGTACTTC. J is TRBJ2-7 and V is TRBV19, with D possibly being TRBD2 (5 bases). Trimming pared 5 bases from V and 4 bases from J, leaving 9 bases between. Germline V gene lookup returns CDR1 LNHDA and CDR2 SQIVND (reference sequence). The CDR3 runs 12 residues.

The rearrangement joins TRBV28 to TRBJ1-2, with TRBD1 identical over 12 bases. V dropped 11 bases and J dropped 0; count of bases not matched to a gene: 4. The CDR3 is 14 residues long. The germline V gene has CDR1 MDHEN and CDR2 SYDVKM. CDR3 coding DNA: TGTGCCGCCTGGGACAGGGGGCCTAACTATGGCTACACCTTC. Translating gives CAAWDRGPNYGYTF.

V is TRBV28 and J is TRBJ2-7; the match to TRBD2 covers 11 bases. V lost 3 bases to trimming and J lost 7 bases; unmatched junction nucleotides: 5. The CDR3 is made up of 14 amino acids. In germline, CDR1 is MDHEN, CDR2 SYDVKM. The CDR3 spells CASSFGLAGGEQYF. CDR3 bases: TGTGCCAGCAGTTTTGGTCTAGCGGGAGGTGAGCAGTACTTC.

V gene TRBV6-6 combines with J gene TRBJ2-1; 7 positions agree with TRBD2. The CDR3 length is 15 residues. CDR1 is MNHNY, CDR2 SVGAGI, per germline (reference sequence). V lost 7 bases and J lost 2; bases outside the gene matches: 8. CDR3 residues: CASTDGGRAYNEQFF. The CDR3 DNA reads TGTGCCAGCACCGATGGTGGGAGGGCCTACAATGAGCAGTTCTTC.

The V gene is TRBV7-2, the J gene TRBJ2-3; D is perhaps TRBD1 (7 bases). Trimming left V 5 bases short and J 2 bases short, with 14 bases between. This CDR3 contains 15 residues. The germline gives CDR1 SGHTA, CDR2 FQGNSA. The CDR3 sequence: CASSIGGQFTDTQYF. CDR3 DNA: TGTGCCAGCAGCATCGGGGGACAGTTCACAGATACGCAGTATTTT.

The V call is TRBV6-1, the J call TRBJ2-5; D might be TRBD2 (6 bases). Germline-derived CDR1 and CDR2 are MNHNS and SASEGT. CDR3 length equals 15 residues. V was pared by 0 bases and J by 5 bases, with 13 bases between. CDR3 bases: TGTGCCAGCAGTGAAGCTTTCGGGGGTAGGGAGACCCAGTACTTC. Encoded protein: CASSEAFGGRETQYF.

The CDR3 bases are TGTGCCAGCAGCTCAAACCCCACCGGGGGACAGTTTTCCTACGAGCAGTACTTC. Translation: CASSSNPTGGQFSYEQYF. The genes are TRBV7-8 and TRBJ2-7; possibly TRBD1 for D (7 bases). The length of the CDR3 is 18 residues. Germline CDR1 SGHVS, CDR2 FQNEAQ. The germline V and J ends were trimmed by 4 bases and 1 base, with 23 bases remaining between them.

V usage is TRBV5-1 and J usage is TRBJ1-1; no definite D call. The V gene's germline CDR1 is SGHRS and CDR2 YFSETQ. The CDR3 totals 14 residues. V was clipped by 1 base and J by 3 bases, with 10 bases between them. CDR3 amino acids: CASSLSPDYTEAFF. CDR3 sequence (DNA): TGCGCCAGCAGCTTGTCCCCGGACTACACTGAAGCTTTCTTT.

The chain employs TRBV5-6 and TRBJ1-2, with D perhaps matching TRBD1 (6 bases). V was trimmed by 0 bases and J by 4 bases, leaving 10 bases between them. This CDR3 spans 14 amino acids. From germline, CDR1 is SGHDT and CDR2 YYEEEE. The CDR3 loop reads CASSLERGSYGYTF. DNA for the CDR3: TGTGCCAGCAGCTTGGAGAGGGGGAGCTATGGCTACACCTTC.